Shown below are 29 T cell receptor beta chains from a single sample sequenced in a study of CD8+CD57+ T cells in acquired aplastic anemia (dated by TCRdb to between 2018 and 2020). The reads were generated on an Illumina HiSeq 2000. TCR beta VDJ combination and CDR3 sequence profiling used genomic DNA as the template. TCRdb redid the processing of the public reads, applying fastp at Q25 and MiXCR, and retained in-frame beta chains. For every CDR3 protein sequence, its rows merge into one entry that carries the most common genes and DNA. The sample includes 400,000 to 500,000 distinct CDR3 sequences, with approximately 70% observed a single time. 4% of the sample belongs to the ten largest clones. The sequencing sample was made of sorted CD4+, CD8+, or CD8+CD57+ T cells (not recorded which) from PBMCs. All receptors derive from a human donor in good health, serving as a control.

At least ten counts were recorded for this clonotype. The V call is TRBV2, the J call TRBJ2-4; 9 bases map to TRBD1. Trimming at V came to 5 bases and at J to 1 base, leaving 3 bases not matched to a gene. Germline V gene sequence: CDR1 SNHLY, CDR2 FYNNEI. The CDR3 extends over 15 amino acids. The CDR3 sequence is CASSSGQGAKNIQYF. As DNA, the CDR3 is TGTGCCAGCAGTTCCGGACAGGGGGCCAAAAACATTCAGTACTTC. The variable domain in full, completed from reference TRBV2 and TRBJ2-4, reads EPEVTQTPSHQVTQMGQEVILRCVPISNHLYFYWYRQILGQKVEFLVSFYNNEISEKSEIFDDQFSVERPDGSNFTLKIRSTKLEDSAMYFCASSSGQGAKNIQYFGAGTRLSVL.

This clonotype was counted ten times or more. The genes are TRBV30 and TRBJ1-5, with D unclear. This CDR3 spans 13 amino acids. Per germline, CDR1 GTSNPN and CDR2 SVGIG (reference sequence). Trimming removed 1 base from V and 12 bases from J, with 16 bases in between. CDR3 in DNA: TGTGCCTGGAGTGGGATGGAGGGTGGGAACCAGCATTTT. It codes for CAWSGMEGGNQHF.

The CDR3 region is CASSPMGLTDTQYF. The DNA for the CDR3 is TGCGCCAGCAGCCCCATGGGGCTCACAGATACGCAGTATTTT. The gene calls are TRBV10-1 and TRBJ2-3; possible D gene TRBD1, 5 bases. Deletions cut 6 bases from V and 2 bases from J, with 12 bases between. Germline lookup yields CDR1 WNHNN and CDR2 SYGVQD (reference sequence). The CDR3 has 14 residues.

The chain has TRBV7-2 and TRBJ2-3; the D gene is possibly TRBD2 (6 bases). TRBJ2-2 explains the end of the DNA better; the J call may be wrong. The CDR3 is 15 amino acids. In germline, CDR1 is SGHTA, CDR2 FQGNSA. The CDR3 region is CASSLEEEGTGYLFF. CDR3 DNA: TGTGCCAGCAGCTTAGAGGAGGAGGGCACCGGCTACCTGTTTTTT.

A note on this clonotype: As the CDR3 is not closed by the conserved phenylalanine or tryptophan, this likely results from a read error. The DNA is omitted, as the CDR3 cannot be located on it reliably, and the CDR3 follows TCRdb's listing. This rearrangement joins TRBV19 to TRBJ2-5; the listed D gene, TRBD1, was not tested against the DNA. Germline values: CDR1 LNHDA, CDR2 SQIVND (reference sequence). The length of the CDR3 is 8 amino acids, counting both ends. CDR3 residues: CASSKGVL.

This clonotype occurred many times. CDR3 sequence (DNA): TGTGCCAGCAGCCTAACCCTAAGGACAGACAACACTGAAGCTTTCTTT. Translated: CASSLTLRTDNTEAFF. The chain employs TRBV5-5 and TRBJ1-1, with a possible D match to TRBD1 (6 bases). The CDR3 loop spans 16 amino acids. V dropped 4 bases and J dropped 2 bases, with 18 bases sitting between them. The V gene's germline CDR1 is SGHKS and CDR2 YYEKEE (reference sequence).

This rearrangement joins TRBV20-1 to TRBJ1-2, with a tentative D call TRBD1 (6 bases). The germline V gene encodes CDR1 DFQATT and CDR2 SNEGSKA (reference sequence). The germline V and J ends were trimmed by 8 bases and 8 bases, with 24 bases remaining between them. The CDR3 extends over 14 amino acids. CDR3 nucleotide sequence: TGCAGTAGTGGGAGGCTAGCGGGGGGGCGAGGCTACACCTTC. Its protein is CSSGRLAGGRGYTF.

This clonotype has only one observation. The chain employs TRBV20-1 and TRBJ1-1; 12 bases map to TRBD1. Germline CDR1 is DFQATT and CDR2 is SNEGSKA (reference sequence). Trimming took 5 bases from V and 0 from J; bases not matched to a gene: 7. The CDR3 is made up of 16 amino acids. CDR3 residues: CSAPPGQGAVNTEAFF. The CDR3 DNA reads TGCAGTGCTCCTCCGGGACAGGGGGCCGTGAACACTGAAGCTTTCTTT.

V usage is TRBV5-1 and J usage is TRBJ2-7; 10 bases fit TRBD2. Germline loops: CDR1 SGHRS, CDR2 YFSETQ. The CDR3 has 14 residues. With V trimmed by 5 bases and J by 6 bases, 8 bases remained unmatched. CDR3 sequence reads: CASRSSGGPAEQYF. The CDR3 DNA follows: TGCGCCAGCAGATCTAGCGGGGGCCCCGCCGAGCAGTACTTC.

The chain carries TRBV9 and TRBJ2-7; 7 bases match TRBD2. Germline trimming cut 4 bases from V and 12 bases from J; bases unmatched to any gene: 16. Germline V gene lookup returns CDR1 SGDLS and CDR2 YYNGEE. The CDR3 loop spans 14 amino acids. The CDR3 DNA sequence: TGTGCCAGCAGCTTCTTGGGGGGGTCCGAGAATACGTACTTC. It specifies CASSFLGGSENTYF.

This rearrangement joins TRBV5-4 to TRBJ2-1; 7 bases match TRBD1. The J segment lost 5 bases and the V segment lost 1 base, leaving 12 bases of the junction unmatched. The CDR3 contains 17 residues. CDR1 SGHNT and CDR2 YYREEE come from the germline V gene (reference sequence). CDR3 bases: TGTGCCAGCAGCTTGTTCATCCGGGGACAGAACGACAATGAGCAGTTCTTC. Translating gives CASSLFIRGQNDNEQFF.

In regard to this clonotype: The junction differs from germline at one of its ends, possibly a read error. The genes are TRBV5-1 and TRBJ1-6; D is ambiguous. Germline lookup yields CDR1 SGHRS and CDR2 YFSETQ. The CDR3 loop spans 14 amino acids. The CDR3 loop reads CASSLKWCGSPLHF. The CDR3 DNA follows: TGTGCCAGCAGCTTGAAATGGTGTGGGTCACCCCTCCACTTT.

This clonotype was seen only a few times. The CDR3 region has the DNA TGTGCCAGTAGCCGGGACAGGGGAGAAAGGGAGTACTTC. Amino acid sequence: CASSRDRGEREYF. The rearrangement uses TRBV19 and TRBJ2-7; 10 nucleotides agree with TRBD1. The CDR3 has 13 amino acids. V shed 6 bases, J shed 11 bases, and the junction held 10 bases outside the gene matches. CDR1 and CDR2 (germline): LNHDA, SQIVND (reference sequence). The full variable domain, with the rest looked up from reference TRBV19 and TRBJ2-7, is DGGITQSPKYLFRKEGQNVTLSCEQNLNHDAMYWYRQDPGQGLRLIYYSQIVNDFQKGDIAEGYSVSREKKESFPLTVTSAQKNPTAFYLCASSRDRGEREYFGPGTRLTVT.

This clonotype turned up a few times. V gene TRBV10-3 combines with J gene TRBJ1-5; D is ambiguous. From germline, CDR1 is ENHRY and CDR2 SYGVKD. Between the trimmed V and J ends, which lost 9 bases and 4 bases, there was a span of 22 bases. There are 16 residues in the CDR3. Written as DNA, the CDR3 is TGTGCCATATCAGAGGACGGCCGTGTTGGTAATCAGCCCCAGCATTTT. This gives the protein CAISEDGRVGNQPQHF.

V and J are TRBV7-2 and TRBJ2-2; D is perhaps TRBD1 or TRBD2 (7 bases each). The CDR3 extends over 16 amino acids. The V gene's germline CDR1 is SGHTA and CDR2 FQGNSA. V was shortened by 4 bases and J by 4 bases, with 16 bases between the two germline ends. CDR3 region: CASSSSDREGTGELFF. The CDR3, as DNA: TGTGCCAGCAGCTCCTCCGACAGGGAGGGCACCGGGGAGCTGTTTTTT.

As concerns this clonotype: This may be a read error, as it is one base from a much larger clone. This chain joins TRBV25-1 and TRBJ1-1, with TRBD1 matching over 9 bases. Germline CDR1 MGHDK, CDR2 SYGVNS. Trimming took 11 bases from V and 1 from J; bases not matched to a gene: 17. The CDR3 contains 17 residues. CDR3 sequence (DNA): TGTGCCTGCGGTGAATGGGGGACAGGGCTTGGGAACACTGAAGCTTTCTTT. Encoded protein: CACGEWGTGLGNTEAFF.

On this clonotype itself: The CDR3 ends on some other residue instead of the conserved phenylalanine or tryptophan, so this is likely a read error. The DNA is left out, because the CDR3 cannot be placed on it with certainty; the CDR3 is given as TCRdb lists it. The chain couples TRBV7-2 to TRBJ1-1. Germline CDR1 is SGHTA and CDR2 is FQGNSA. The CDR3 contains 13 residues when both ends are counted. The CDR3 sequence: CASSLVAGIYAQY.

This clonotype was picked up many times. This chain links TRBV7-2 with TRBJ2-2, with D tentatively TRBD1 (5 bases). CDR1 SGHTA and CDR2 FQGNSA come from the germline V gene. CDR3 length: 14 amino acids. V lost 1 base to trimming and J lost 9 bases, with 12 bases between them. The CDR3 DNA follows: TGTGCCAGCAGCTTAGAAGGGGCCCACCGGGAGCTGTTTTTT. Amino acid sequence: CASSLEGAHRELFF.

Points on this clonotype: One end of the junction varies from germline; a read error may be responsible. The chain carries TRBV2 and TRBJ2-5, with D possibly matching TRBD2 (5 bases). The V gene's germline CDR1 is SNHLY and CDR2 FYNNEI. The CDR3 length is 14 residues. CDR3 sequence: CASSGDGLNTEQFF. CDR3 DNA sequence: TGTGCCAGCAGCGGAGACGGACTGAACACGGAACAGTTCTTT. Drawing the rest from reference TRBV2 and TRBJ2-5, the complete variable domain is EPEVTQTPSHQVTQMGQEVILRCVPISNHLYFYWYRQILGQKVEFLVSFYNNEISEKSEIFDDQFSVERPDGSNFTLKIRSTKLEDSAMYFCASSGDGLNTEQFFGPGTRLLVL.

The chain is built from TRBV19 and TRBJ2-7; D remains unclear. CDR3 size: 15 residues. In germline, CDR1 is LNHDA, CDR2 SQIVND (reference sequence). The V end was cut by 0 bases, the J end by 0 bases, with 9 bases between. CDR3 nucleotides: TGTGCCAGTAGTATAGATCTTACGAGCTCCTACGAGCAGTACTTC. Its protein is CASSIDLTSSYEQYF.

This clonotype was counted only a few times. This chain uses TRBV29-1 with TRBJ2-7; D possibly corresponds to TRBD1 (5 bases). CDR3 size: 15 residues. In germline, CDR1 is SQVTM, CDR2 ANQGSEA. V lost 7 bases and J 4 bases, leaving 23 bases between the germline ends. DNA for the CDR3: TGCAGCGCAACTGCCCTGCTGGACATTCCTTACGAGCAGTACTTC. Protein: CSATALLDIPYEQYF.

This clonotype was seen at least ten times. This chain uses TRBV6-5 with TRBJ1-3; 9 bases match TRBD1. Germline-derived CDR1 and CDR2 are MNHEY and SVGAGI. The CDR3 contains 13 residues. With 6 bases clipped from V and 8 bases from J, the junction kept 5 bases outside the gene matches. The CDR3 DNA follows: TGTGCCAGCAGCCGGACAGGGGTCGACACCATATATTTT. Its translation is CASSRTGVDTIYF.

A few counts support this clonotype. The chain links TRBV7-3 to TRBJ1-6; D not resolved. V shed 1 base and J shed 9 bases, with 16 bases lying between them. Germline CDR1 SGHTA, CDR2 FQGTGA. The CDR3 covers 16 residues. CDR3 bases: TGTGCCAGCAGCTTAAAATCGTCGGACTTAGGTTCACCCCTCCACTTT. Its translation: CASSLKSSDLGSPLHF.

As regards this clonotype: This sequence may be a read error, since a much larger clone differs from it by one base. The rearrangement links TRBV6-2 or TRBV6-3 to TRBJ1-6; D remains unclear. The CDR3 runs 13 residues. V was clipped by 8 bases and J by 10 bases, with 15 bases between them. Germline V gives CDR1 MNHEY, CDR2 SVGEGT. CDR3 protein: CASRSAADSPLHF. The DNA of the CDR3 is TGTGCCAGCCGGTCGGCAGCTGACTCACCCCTCCACTTT.

This rearrangement joins TRBV20-1 to TRBJ1-2, with no clear D. In germline, CDR1 is DFQATT, CDR2 SNEGSKA (reference sequence). The CDR3 totals 14 residues. Trimming cost V 1 base and J 9 bases, with 18 bases left between them. The CDR3 sequence is CSARGARGDIRYTF. CDR3 bases: TGCAGTGCTAGAGGGGCGAGAGGAGATATCCGCTACACCTTC.

The V call is TRBV13, the J call TRBJ2-7; TRBD1 matches at 7 bases. The CDR3 is made up of 15 amino acids. V lost 0 bases to trimming and J lost 1 base; unmatched junction nucleotides: 3. Germline values: CDR1 PRHDT, CDR2 FYEKMQ (reference sequence). CDR3 region: CASSLGTGRSYEQYF. As DNA, the CDR3 is TGTGCCAGCAGCTTAGGGACAGGGAGATCCTACGAGCAGTACTTC.

At least ten counts were recorded for this clonotype. The chain has TRBV4-2 and TRBJ2-2; D perhaps matches TRBD1 (5 bases). Germline V gene data show CDR1 as LGHNA and CDR2 as YNFKEQ. The CDR3 runs to 17 residues. Trimming pared 1 base from V and 0 bases from J, leaving 12 bases between. CDR3 in amino acids: CASSQGRVTSNTGELFF. The CDR3 DNA reads as TGTGCCAGCAGCCAAGGCAGGGTCACTTCGAACACCGGGGAGCTGTTTTTT.

This clonotype was observed a single time. This sequence may be a read error, since a much larger clone differs from it by one base. This is likely a read error, given that the CDR3 carries no conserved phenylalanine or tryptophan at its end. The chain has TRBV6-1 and TRBJ1-1, with D perhaps TRBD1 (5 bases). V was shortened by 7 bases and J by 2 bases, with 11 bases between the two germline ends. The CDR3 runs 13 residues. Germline values: CDR1 MNHNS, CDR2 SASEGT. CDR3 sequence reads: CASKGTVNTEAFS. CDR3 in DNA: TGTGCCAGCAAAGGGACGGTTAACACTGAAGCTTTCTCT.

This clonotype was seen a single time. One end of the junction fails to match germline, which may point to a read error. V is TRBV7-2 and J is TRBJ2-1, with D uncertain. Germline values: CDR1 SGHTA, CDR2 FQGNSA. The CDR3 loop spans 14 amino acids. CDR3 in DNA: TGTGCCAGTAGGTTTCGAGGAGAGAGGAGTGAGCACTTCTTC. Amino acid sequence: CASRFRGERSEHFF.